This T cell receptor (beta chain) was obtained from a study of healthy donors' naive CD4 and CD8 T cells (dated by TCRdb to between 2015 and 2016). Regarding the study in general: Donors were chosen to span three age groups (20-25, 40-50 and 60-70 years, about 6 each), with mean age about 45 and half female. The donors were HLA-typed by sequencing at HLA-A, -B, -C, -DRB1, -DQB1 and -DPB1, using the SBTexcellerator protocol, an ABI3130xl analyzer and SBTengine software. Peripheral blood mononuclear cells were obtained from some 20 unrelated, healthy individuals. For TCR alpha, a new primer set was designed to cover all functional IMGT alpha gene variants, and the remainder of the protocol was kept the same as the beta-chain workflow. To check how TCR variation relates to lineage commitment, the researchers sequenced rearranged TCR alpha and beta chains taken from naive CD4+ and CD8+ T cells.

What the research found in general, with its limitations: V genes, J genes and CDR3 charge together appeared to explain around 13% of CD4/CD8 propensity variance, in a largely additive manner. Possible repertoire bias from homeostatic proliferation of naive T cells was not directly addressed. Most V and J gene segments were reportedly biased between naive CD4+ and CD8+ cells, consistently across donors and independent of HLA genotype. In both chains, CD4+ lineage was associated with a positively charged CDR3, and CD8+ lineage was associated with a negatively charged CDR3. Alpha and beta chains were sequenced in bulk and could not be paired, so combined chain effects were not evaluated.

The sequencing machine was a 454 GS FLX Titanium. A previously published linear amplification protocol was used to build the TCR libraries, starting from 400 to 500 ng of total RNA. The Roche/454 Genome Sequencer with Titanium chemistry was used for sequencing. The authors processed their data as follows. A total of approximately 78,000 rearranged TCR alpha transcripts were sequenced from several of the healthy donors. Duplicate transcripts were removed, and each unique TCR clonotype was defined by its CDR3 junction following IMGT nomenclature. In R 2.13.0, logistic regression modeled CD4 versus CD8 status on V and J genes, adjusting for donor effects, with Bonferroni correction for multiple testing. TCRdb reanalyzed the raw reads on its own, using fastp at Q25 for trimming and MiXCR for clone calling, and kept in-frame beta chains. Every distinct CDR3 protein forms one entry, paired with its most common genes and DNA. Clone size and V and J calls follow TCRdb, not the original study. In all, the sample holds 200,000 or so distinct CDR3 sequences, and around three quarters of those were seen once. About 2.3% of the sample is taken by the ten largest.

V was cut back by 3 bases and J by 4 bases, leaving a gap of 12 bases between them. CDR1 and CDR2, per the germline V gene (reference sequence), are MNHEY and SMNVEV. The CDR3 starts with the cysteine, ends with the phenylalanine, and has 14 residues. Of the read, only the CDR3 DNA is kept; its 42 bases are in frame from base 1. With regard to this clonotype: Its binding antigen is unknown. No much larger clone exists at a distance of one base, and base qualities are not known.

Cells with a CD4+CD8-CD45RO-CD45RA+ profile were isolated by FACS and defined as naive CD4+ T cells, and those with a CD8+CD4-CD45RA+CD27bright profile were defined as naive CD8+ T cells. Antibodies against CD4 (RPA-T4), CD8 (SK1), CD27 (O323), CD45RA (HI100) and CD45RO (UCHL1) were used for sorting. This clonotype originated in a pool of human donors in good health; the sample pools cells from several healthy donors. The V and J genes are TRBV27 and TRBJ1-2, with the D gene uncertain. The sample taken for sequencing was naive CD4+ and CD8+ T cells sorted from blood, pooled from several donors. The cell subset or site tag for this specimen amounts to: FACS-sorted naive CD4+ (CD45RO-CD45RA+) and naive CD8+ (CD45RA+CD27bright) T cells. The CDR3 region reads CASSFGGKSYGYTF. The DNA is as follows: TGTGCCAGCAGTTTTGGAGGGAAAAGCTATGGCTACACCTTC.